This T cell receptor beta chain emerged from a study of T cells in localized non-small cell lung cancer (dated by TCRdb to 2018 to 2020). About the full investigation: The study examined T cell repertoires in roughly 240 patients with early-stage NSCLC and compared tumors with uninvolved tumor-adjacent lungs. The cohort was made up of roughly 250 treatment-naive NSCLC patients whose localized lung tumors had been resected. NSCLC patients had a mean age of approximately 72 years, and 129 were male and about a hundred female.

At diagnosis, peripheral blood, uninvolved tumor-adjacent lung and tumor were collected and stored as a combination of fresh-frozen and FFPE material. For TCR repertoire profiling, blood samples were analyzed in the form of peripheral blood mononuclear cells. What the study reported, not specific to this receptor: Because multi-region tumor sequencing was not done, intratumor heterogeneity could not be ruled out. Uninvolved tumor-adjacent lung showed the highest T cell clonality, higher than tumor, which suggests more focused antigenic responses in the uninvolved tumor-adjacent lung. Since the design was exploratory, TCR variables were selected using unadjusted p-values with no false-discovery rate correction. Longer overall survival was associated with higher T cell density in blood, whereas shorter survival was associated with higher clonality in adjacent lung. A median of around 57 of the top 100 tumor clones turned up in the paired uninvolved adjacent lung, and under 30 of those clones also ranked among the top 100 of that same adjacent lung.

The immunoSEQ Assay was used to sequence TCR beta CDR3 regions from DNA. In the source study's methods: T cell density was computed as TCR beta template counts normalized to usable DNA estimated by amplifying housekeeping genes. Using the preseqR package, richness was estimated by extrapolating to 120,000 templates for tissue samples and 400,000 templates for PBMC samples. Clonality was calculated as one minus Pielou's evenness. Tissue-enriched TCRs were identified through differential abundance testing performed on productive amino-acid clonotypes, with a minimum total count of 5 and an alpha of 0.1. The Jaccard Index and the Morisita Overlap Index were used to measure how much the repertoires overlapped between compartments. GLIPH grouped TCR beta CDR3s together with public tetramer-defined viral CDR3s, and a viral motif had to include at least three viral sequences and show V-gene enrichment. TCRdb's version of the immuneACCESS table is confined to in-frame rearrangements and falls short of the full clone set. An unresolved V gene accounts for under half of the shortfall where checked; the remainder is of unknown origin. The V and J calls and clone size are taken from that table; D and trimming were inferred from the DNA. The table for this sample lists 30,000 to 35,000 clones; roughly 91% of them were counted only once. The ten largest clones add up to 2.5% to 3.5% of the sample.

Spanning cysteine to phenylalanine, the CDR3 consists of 15 amino acids. The read is trimmed to its CDR3 DNA, 45 bases read in frame from base 1. V sheds 5 bases and J sheds 4 bases, leaving 17 bases between their ends. Per the germline V gene (reference sequence), LNHDA is the CDR1 and SQIVND is the CDR2. To note about this clone: What antigen it recognizes has not been identified. Qualities for individual bases were not recorded, and no much larger clone is one base off.

The sequencing used peripheral blood, collected before any cancer treatment. The chain couples TRBV19 to TRBJ1-2; TRBD1 could be the D gene, as 6 bases match. The origin of this receptor is a female donor older than 55 with stage I lung adenocarcinoma. The bases read TGTGCCAGTAGTTCCCGGACAGCCGCGACCTATGGCTACACCTTC. It translates as CASSSRTAATYGYTF.